The rows below give T cell receptor beta chains drawn from one sample of a study of CD8 T cells in ankylosing spondylitis. TCRdb re-called the 5' RACE reads through MiXCR, storing one row per CDR3 protein. The sample records approximately 250,000 distinct CDR3 sequences, 10% to 13% being singletons. The sequenced sample was blood, either unsorted or a sorted T cell fraction (not recorded which). These receptors all stem from a male donor with ankylosing spondylitis or in good health (not recorded which). The CDR3 runs from the conserved cysteine through the conserved F or W. A D gene is named only where the DNA matches it firmly. Expanded clones are given a class, and other clones once, few, many or no size at all.

size: NA
V: TRBV6-5
J: TRBJ2-5
D: NA
DNA: TGTGCCAGCAGTTCGGACTACAGGAACCAAGAGACCCAGTACTTC
CDR3: CASSSDYRNQETQYF

size: many
V: TRBV10-3
J: TRBJ2-3
D: TRBD2
DNA: TGTGCCATCACTTCGCGGGCGGGGGTCAAACCAGATACGCAGTATTTT
CDR3: CAITSRAGVKPDTQYF

size: many
V: TRBV20-1
J: TRBJ2-3
D: NA
DNA: TGCAGTGTCAAGACCCCGCCATTTCCAGATACGCAGTATTTT
CDR3: CSVKTPPFPDTQYF

size: NA
V: TRBV9
J: TRBJ2-7
D: NA
DNA: TGTGCCAGCAGCCTCGGACAGACAACCGCCTACGAGCAGTACTTC
CDR3: CASSLGQTTAYEQYF

size: NA
V: TRBV6-1
J: TRBJ2-7
D: NA
DNA: TGTGCCAGCACCCACCCGAGCTCCTACGAGCAGTACTTC
CDR3: CASTHPSSYEQYF

size: NA
V: TRBV3-1
J: TRBJ2-1
D: TRBD2
DNA: TGTGCCAGCAGCCCCAGCGGGAGTATATCCTACAATGAGCAGTTCTTC
CDR3: CASSPSGSISYNEQFF

size: NA
V: TRBV9
J: TRBJ2-1
D: TRBD2
DNA: TGTGCCAGCAGCGTAACTAGCGGGTCGGGTGAGCAGTTCTTC
CDR3: CASSVTSGSGEQFF

size: many
V: TRBV3-1
J: TRBJ2-1
D: TRBD2
DNA: TGTGCCAGCAGCCGCGGACTAGCGGGGGGGCCGAATGAGCAGTTCTTC
CDR3: CASSRGLAGGPNEQFF

size: NA
V: TRBV5-1
J: TRBJ2-7
D: TRBD1
DNA: TGCGCCAGCAGCTTACTCCTGGGACAGGGGGCATACGAGCAGTACTTC
CDR3: CASSLLLGQGAYEQYF

size: many
V: TRBV30
J: TRBJ2-1
D: NA
DNA: TGTGCCTGGAGACTAGCTGGCTACAATGAGCAGTTCTTC
CDR3: CAWRLAGYNEQFF

size: many
V: TRBV29-1
J: TRBJ2-1
D: NA
DNA: TGCAGCGTGGTGGGACCGGGAGAGCAGTTCTTC
CDR3: CSVVGPGEQFF

size: many
V: TRBV5-1
J: TRBJ2-1
D: NA
DNA: TGCGCCAGCAGTCCCCTAAGCACTGGCAATGAGCAGTTCTTC
CDR3: CASSPLSTGNEQFF

size: many
V: TRBV5-1
J: TRBJ1-2
D: NA
DNA: TGCGCCAGCAGCGCGAGAGGCAGGGACGTACATGGCTACACCTTC
CDR3: CASSARGRDVHGYTF

size: few
V: TRBV2
J: TRBJ2-7
D: NA
DNA: TGTGCCAGCAGTGGACCGAGCTCCTACGAGCAGTACTTC
CDR3: CASSGPSSYEQYF

size: many
V: TRBV5-6
J: TRBJ1-4
D: TRBD1
DNA: TGTGCCAGCAGCGCGGGACAGCCGAATGAAAAACTGTTTTTT
CDR3: CASSAGQPNEKLFF

size: many
V: TRBV7-9
J: TRBJ2-7
D: TRBD1
DNA: TGTGCCAGCAGCTTGGGGACAGTTTCCTACGAGCAGTACTTC
CDR3: CASSLGTVSYEQYF

size: NA
V: TRBV5-1
J: TRBJ2-1
D: NA
DNA: TGCGCCAGCAGCTTGGCAACCGGGGATTGGGAGAATGAGCAGTTCTTC
CDR3: CASSLATGDWENEQFF

size: once
V: TRBV29-1
J: TRBJ1-2
D: NA
DNA: TGCAGCGTTTCGGGAGTCCTCTTTGACTCTGGCTACACCTTC
CDR3: CSVSGVLFDSGYTF

size: many
V: TRBV29-1
J: TRBJ2-3
D: NA
DNA: TGCAGCGTGAGAAAGGGGGATGGGACAGATACGCAGTATTTT
CDR3: CSVRKGDGTDTQYF

size: few
V: TRBV25-1
J: TRBJ2-5
D: NA
DNA: TGTGCCAGCAGCGACTATACTAGTTCTAGAGAGACCCAGTACTTC
CDR3: CASSDYTSSRETQYF

size: many
V: TRBV29-1
J: TRBJ2-1
D: NA
DNA: TGCAGCGTCCGGTACGTGGGAAGCTCATATAGAGAGCAGTTCTTC
CDR3: CSVRYVGSSYREQFF

size: many
V: TRBV7-2
J: TRBJ1-5
D: NA
DNA: TGTGCCAGCAGCTTAGCTTCGTCAGGCAATCAGCCCCAGCATTTT
CDR3: CASSLASSGNQPQHF

size: many
V: TRBV11-2
J: TRBJ2-5
D: TRBD1
DNA: TGTGCCAGCAGCTCTGGACAGGGGGCGGCGGAGACCCAGTACTTC
CDR3: CASSSGQGAAETQYF

size: many
V: TRBV5-1
J: TRBJ1-1
D: TRBD1
DNA: TGCGCCAGCAGCAAAGAATTCCGACAGGGGCGCACTGAAGCTTTCTTT
CDR3: CASSKEFRQGRTEAFF

size: few
V: TRBV30
J: TRBJ2-3
D: NA
DNA: TGTGCCTGGACGGCAGGAAACACAGATACGCAGTATTTT
CDR3: CAWTAGNTDTQYF

size: many
V: TRBV18
J: TRBJ1-2
D: TRBD1
DNA: TGTGCCAGCTCCCCCGGGACAGGGGGTGGCTACACCTTC
CDR3: CASSPGTGGGYTF

size: NA
V: TRBV11-1
J: TRBJ1-1
D: NA
DNA: TGTGCCAGCAGCTTAGCGGCCAGTTACAACACTGAAGCTTTCTTT
CDR3: CASSLAASYNTEAFF

size: many
V: TRBV12-3/TRBV12-4
J: TRBJ1-1
D: NA
DNA: TGTGCCAGCAGCTTCCGGGGTCTGGGAGCTTTCTTT
CDR3: CASSFRGLGAFF

size: many
V: TRBV12-3/TRBV12-4
J: TRBJ2-5
D: NA
DNA: TGTGCCAGCAGAACTGGGACGCAAGAGACCCAGTACTTC
CDR3: CASRTGTQETQYF

size: few
V: TRBV11-1
J: TRBJ2-3
D: TRBD1
DNA: TGTGCCAGCAGCTTATCCGGACAGGGGAGAGGAGATACGCAGTATTTT
CDR3: CASSLSGQGRGDTQYF

size: once
V: TRBV6-1
J: TRBJ2-3
D: TRBD2
DNA: TGTGCCAGCAGGAACTGGCTAGCGGGGGCTGGGACAGATACGCAGTATTTT
CDR3: CASRNWLAGAGTDTQYF

size: once
V: TRBV5-1
J: TRBJ1-1
D: NA
DNA: TGCGCCAGCAGCCCTGGTACGGGGGGGAACACTGCAGCTTTCTTT
CDR3: CASSPGTGGNTAAFF

size: many
V: TRBV4-1
J: TRBJ2-7
D: NA
DNA: TGCGCCAGCAGCCAAGATCCCTACGAGCAGTACTTC
CDR3: CASSQDPYEQYF

size: many
V: TRBV6-4
J: TRBJ1-2
D: TRBD1
DNA: TGTGCCAGCAGTGACCGACAGGGCGCTAACTATGGCTACACCTTC
CDR3: CASSDRQGANYGYTF

size: few
V: TRBV20-1
J: TRBJ2-7
D: TRBD1
DNA: TGCAGTGCTAATAGTAGGACAGGGTCCTACGAGCAGTACTTC
CDR3: CSANSRTGSYEQYF

size: many
V: TRBV11-2
J: TRBJ2-3
D: NA
DNA: TGTGCCAGCAGCTTAGTCCCTACCTCGTCAGATACGCAGTATTTT
CDR3: CASSLVPTSSDTQYF

size: few
V: TRBV30
J: TRBJ2-7
D: TRBD2
DNA: TGTGCCTTACTAGCGGAGAGCTCCTACGAGCAGTACTTC
CDR3: CALLAESSYEQYF

size: many
V: TRBV6-5
J: TRBJ2-2
D: NA
DNA: TGTGCCACCCAGTACTTGAACACCGGGGAGCTGTTTTTT
CDR3: CATQYLNTGELFF

size: many
V: TRBV30
J: TRBJ2-7
D: NA
DNA: TGTGCCTGGAGTGTATCCTACGAGCAGTACTTC
CDR3: CAWSVSYEQYF

size: NA
V: TRBV20-1
J: TRBJ2-5
D: NA
DNA: TGCAGTGCCCTTGCGGTGGACACCCGGGGGTTTCAAGAGACCCAGTACTTC
CDR3: CSALAVDTRGFQETQYF

size: NA
V: TRBV2
J: TRBJ2-3
D: TRBD2
DNA: TGTGCCAGCAGAGGGTCCGGGGCTAGCGGAGCTAGCACAGATACGCAGTATTTT
CDR3: CASRGSGASGASTDTQYF

size: many
V: TRBV5-1
J: TRBJ2-1
D: NA
DNA: TGCGCCAGCAGCTTGGATCCCGCGAGTTCCTACAATGAGCAGTTCTTC
CDR3: CASSLDPASSYNEQFF

size: many
V: TRBV3-1
J: TRBJ2-2
D: NA
DNA: TGTGCCAGCAGCCATCAGCCTTACACCGGGGAGCTGTTTTTT
CDR3: CASSHQPYTGELFF

size: many
V: TRBV5-6
J: TRBJ2-1
D: NA
DNA: TGTGCCAGCCTTACCGAAGCGGGGAGGGGGAAGCAGTTCTTC
CDR3: CASLTEAGRGKQFF

size: many
V: TRBV9
J: TRBJ2-2
D: NA
DNA: TGTGCCAGCAGCGTCATCCCGACAGGGAACACCGGGGAGCTGTTTTTT
CDR3: CASSVIPTGNTGELFF

size: NA
V: TRBV7-2
J: TRBJ2-2
D: TRBD2
DNA: TGTGCCAGCAGCTTGAGGCGGGGGGCATACACCGGGGAGCTGTTTTTT
CDR3: CASSLRRGAYTGELFF

size: NA
V: TRBV29-1
J: TRBJ2-1
D: NA
DNA: TGCAGCGTTGGGGGGAATACCTACAATGAGCAGTTCTTC
CDR3: CSVGGNTYNEQFF

size: many
V: TRBV5-1
J: TRBJ2-7
D: TRBD2
DNA: TGCGCCAGCAGCTTCTCTAGCGGGGAAACCTACGAGCAGTACTTC
CDR3: CASSFSSGETYEQYF

size: few
V: TRBV5-1
J: TRBJ2-7
D: NA
DNA: TGCGCCAGCAGCCCTACTAATGCCTACGAGCAGTACTTC
CDR3: CASSPTNAYEQYF

size: many
V: TRBV24-1
J: TRBJ2-2
D: TRBD1
DNA: TGTGCCACCAGTGATCCGGGACAGGGGGTAGCCGGGGAGCTGTTTTTT
CDR3: CATSDPGQGVAGELFF

size: many
V: TRBV20-1
J: TRBJ2-7
D: NA
DNA: TGCAGTGCTACCAAAGGAGAGGGGTTTTCCTACGAGCAGTACTTC
CDR3: CSATKGEGFSYEQYF

size: many
V: TRBV20-1
J: TRBJ1-1
D: NA
DNA: TGCAGTGCTAGTTGGCCCCTTAGGAGGGGCACTGAAGCTTTCTTT
CDR3: CSASWPLRRGTEAFF

size: many
V: TRBV12-3/TRBV12-4
J: TRBJ1-4
D: TRBD1
DNA: TGTGCCAGCAGTCCATTGTTACAGGGGGCTAGGGAAAAACTGTTTTTT
CDR3: CASSPLLQGAREKLFF

size: many
V: TRBV5-5
J: TRBJ2-4
D: TRBD2
DNA: TGTGCCAGCAGTCTTTCCGGGACTAGCGGATTTATTCAGTACTTC
CDR3: CASSLSGTSGFIQYF

size: NA
V: TRBV5-1
J: TRBJ1-1
D: NA
DNA: TGCGCCAGCAGCTTGACAGGTCTTAACATGAACACTGAAGCTTTCTTT
CDR3: CASSLTGLNMNTEAFF

size: many
V: TRBV4-1
J: TRBJ1-5
D: TRBD1
DNA: TGCGCCAGCAGCAACAGGGGGCTAAACCTCCAAAATCAGCCCCAGCATTTT
CDR3: CASSNRGLNLQNQPQHF

size: many
V: TRBV29-1
J: TRBJ2-3
D: NA
DNA: TGCAGCGTTGTGATAGCGGTCACAGATACGCAGTATTTT
CDR3: CSVVIAVTDTQYF

size: NA
V: TRBV21-1
J: TRBJ2-7
D: NA
DNA: TGTGCCAGCAGACTAGACAGGGGGCTAGATATTTCGTCCTACGAGCAGTACTTC
CDR3: CASRLDRGLDISSYEQYF

size: many
V: TRBV5-1
J: TRBJ1-2
D: NA
DNA: TGCGCCAGCAGCTTGAACTTCGGGGGCTCCTATGGCTACACCTTC
CDR3: CASSLNFGGSYGYTF

size: many
V: TRBV7-8
J: TRBJ2-1
D: NA
DNA: TGTGCCAGCAGCTTAGAAGGGGGGGTATACAATGAGCAGTTCTTC
CDR3: CASSLEGGVYNEQFF